A selection of T cell receptor beta chains follows, all from one sample in a study of response to subunit inactivated influenza vaccine. Each CDR3 protein gets one entry after TCRdb re-called the RT-PCR reads with MiXCR. The data contain 530,000 or so distinct CDR3 sequences, roughly 27% of them singletons. Source: CD4+ T cells sorted from PBMCs, taken 5 to 6 days after vaccination. The receptors come from a man aged 45-65 years who received an inactivated influenza vaccine. Each CDR3 is given with its conserved first and last residue. The D gene is left open where the match is weak. Some rows have no size entry. The others give once, few or many, or a class for an expanded clone.

DNA: TGTGCCACCAGTGAAGAACGTAGCGACGGTGAGCAGTTCTTC
CDR3: CATSEERSDGEQFF
J: TRBJ2-1
length: 14
V: TRBV24-1
D: -
size: -

DNA: TGTGCCAGCAGTTTAACTAGCGGTTCAATCGGGGAGCTGTTTTTT
CDR3: CASSLTSGSIGELFF
J: TRBJ2-2
length: 15
V: TRBV12-3/TRBV12-4
D: TRBD2
size: -

DNA: TGTGCCACCAGCAGAGATCTTCGCAGCAAGGGGGAGACCCAGTACTTC
CDR3: CATSRDLRSKGETQYF
J: TRBJ2-5
length: 16
V: TRBV15
D: -
size: -

DNA: TGCGCCAGCAGCTCCGGGACAGGGCATAACGAGCAGTACTTC
CDR3: CASSSGTGHNEQYF
J: TRBJ2-7
length: 14
V: TRBV5-1
D: TRBD1
size: few

DNA: TGTGCCAGCAGAAATCAGGGCTATGAGCAGTTCTTC
CDR3: CASRNQGYEQFF
J: TRBJ2-1
length: 12
V: TRBV6-2/TRBV6-3
D: -
size: few

DNA: TGTGCCAGCAGTTTAGAGCCGGGGGGGGGTAATCAGCCCCAGCATTTT
CDR3: CASSLEPGGGNQPQHF
J: TRBJ1-5
length: 16
V: TRBV12-3/TRBV12-4
D: -
size: -

DNA: TGTGCCACCAGCAGAGTAGCGGGAGAGGAGACCCAGTACTTC
CDR3: CATSRVAGEETQYF
J: TRBJ2-5
length: 14
V: TRBV15
D: TRBD2
size: -

DNA: TGTGCCAGCAAGGTAGCGGGTGCGAACACCGGGGAGCTGTTTTTT
CDR3: CASKVAGANTGELFF
J: TRBJ2-2
length: 15
V: TRBV7-9
D: TRBD2
size: -

DNA: TGCGCCAGCAGCTTGGGAGTCGGGGGGAGCACAGATACGCAGTATTTT
CDR3: CASSLGVGGSTDTQYF
J: TRBJ2-3
length: 16
V: TRBV5-1
D: TRBD2
size: -

DNA: TGCGGGATGGAGCGGGGGGAAGAGACCCAGTACTTC
CDR3: CGMERGEETQYF
J: TRBJ2-5
length: 12
V: TRBV20-1
D: TRBD2
size: few

DNA: TGTGCCACCAGCAGAGACGGGGGCCCGGCCAAAAACATTCAGTACTTC
CDR3: CATSRDGGPAKNIQYF
J: TRBJ2-4
length: 16
V: TRBV15
D: -
size: -

DNA: TGCGCCAGCAGCTCGGGGGGCATGAACACTGAAGCTTTCTTT
CDR3: CASSSGGMNTEAFF
J: TRBJ1-1
length: 14
V: TRBV5-1
D: -
size: few

DNA: TGCGCCAGCAGCTTGGGACCAGGGACAGGGACATACGAGCAGTACTTC
CDR3: CASSLGPGTGTYEQYF
J: TRBJ2-7
length: 16
V: TRBV5-1
D: TRBD1
size: -

DNA: TGTGCCAGCAGTACTCAGGGGAGCACCGGGGAGCTGTTTTTT
CDR3: CASSTQGSTGELFF
J: TRBJ2-2
length: 14
V: TRBV3-1
D: -
size: few

DNA: TGTGCCAGCAGCCGGGACGTAAGCTCCTATAATTCACCCCTCCACTTT
CDR3: CASSRDVSSYNSPLHF
J: TRBJ1-6
length: 16
V: TRBV6-1
D: -
size: many

DNA: TGTGCCAGCAGCTTAACAGAAAATAGCAATCAGCCCCAGCATTTT
CDR3: CASSLTENSNQPQHF
J: TRBJ1-5
length: 15
V: TRBV7-8
D: -
size: many

DNA: TGCGCCAGCAGTGACCTAGCGGGGGGTGAGCAGTTCTTC
CDR3: CASSDLAGGEQFF
J: TRBJ2-1
length: 13
V: TRBV10-1
D: TRBD2
size: few

DNA: TGTGCCAGCAGCTTAGATCTAGCGGAGACCCAGTACTTC
CDR3: CASSLDLAETQYF
J: TRBJ2-5
length: 13
V: TRBV11-2
D: -
size: -

DNA: TGTGCCAGCAGCTTAGACGGAAGGAGGGCTTTCTTT
CDR3: CASSLDGRRAFF
J: TRBJ1-1
length: 12
V: TRBV7-2
D: -
size: few

DNA: TGTGCCAGCAGCTTGCAGGGGGTGTCGGGCACAGATACGCAGTATTTT
CDR3: CASSLQGVSGTDTQYF
J: TRBJ2-3
length: 16
V: TRBV7-9
D: TRBD1
size: -

DNA: TGTGCCAGCAGGGAAACTTACTACGAGCAGTACTTC
CDR3: CASRETYYEQYF
J: TRBJ2-7
length: 12
V: TRBV6-2/TRBV6-3
D: -
size: -

DNA: TGTGCCAGCACCCCTGTAAGGACAGGGGGCGGTGAGCAGTACTTC
CDR3: CASTPVRTGGGEQYF
J: TRBJ2-7
length: 15
V: TRBV6-1
D: TRBD1
size: -

DNA: TGTGCCAGCAGCCAGAGCCCTAGCAACAATGAGCAGTTCTTC
CDR3: CASSQSPSNNEQFF
J: TRBJ2-1
length: 14
V: TRBV3-1
D: -
size: -

DNA: TGTGCCAGCTCAGATACCTGGTCCTACAATGAGCAGTTCTTC
CDR3: CASSDTWSYNEQFF
J: TRBJ2-1
length: 14
V: TRBV6-1
D: -
size: few

DNA: TGCAGCTTCGTCCAGGGGAGAAGAGAGACCCAGTACTTC
CDR3: CSFVQGRRETQYF
J: TRBJ2-5
length: 13
V: TRBV29-1
D: -
size: -

DNA: TGTGCCAGCAGCACGGGACAGAACCAAGAGACCCAGTACTTC
CDR3: CASSTGQNQETQYF
J: TRBJ2-5
length: 14
V: TRBV5-6
D: TRBD1
size: few

DNA: TGTGCCACCCTGGTGGCAGGTCCATCCTACGAGCAGTACTTC
CDR3: CATLVAGPSYEQYF
J: TRBJ2-7
length: 14
V: TRBV10-3
D: -
size: -

DNA: TGCGCCAGCAGCTTCATTGGGAGAGCCACCGGGGAGCTGTTTTTT
CDR3: CASSFIGRATGELFF
J: TRBJ2-2
length: 15
V: TRBV5-1
D: -
size: few

DNA: TGCGCCAGCAGCTTATACCGGGACACTAGAGGTGGGGACATTCAGTACTTC
CDR3: CASSLYRDTRGGDIQYF
J: TRBJ2-4
length: 17
V: TRBV5-1
D: -
size: few

DNA: TGTGCCAGCAGCCAACCCTGGACAGGGGGAAATGAGCAGTTCTTC
CDR3: CASSQPWTGGNEQFF
J: TRBJ2-1
length: 15
V: TRBV3-1
D: TRBD1
size: few

DNA: TGTGCCAGCAACTCCCTTCGGGAGCGAACAGATACGCAGTATTTT
CDR3: CASNSLRERTDTQYF
J: TRBJ2-3
length: 15
V: TRBV5-6
D: -
size: once

DNA: TGTGCCAGCAGTTTTCTAGCGGGGAGCACAGATACGCAGTATTTT
CDR3: CASSFLAGSTDTQYF
J: TRBJ2-3
length: 15
V: TRBV12-3/TRBV12-4
D: TRBD2
size: many

DNA: TGTGCCAGCAGCTTAGCGCTGGCTAGCGGTTACGAGCAGTACTTC
CDR3: CASSLALASGYEQYF
J: TRBJ2-7
length: 15
V: TRBV7-2
D: TRBD2
size: -

DNA: TGTGCCAGCAGTTATAGTTTCAGGGGGCTGAACAATGAGCAGTTCTTC
CDR3: CASSYSFRGLNNEQFF
J: TRBJ2-1
length: 16
V: TRBV6-5
D: TRBD1
size: few

DNA: TGTGCCAGCAGTTTTCGACAGGACCCCACAGATACGCAGTATTTT
CDR3: CASSFRQDPTDTQYF
J: TRBJ2-3
length: 15
V: TRBV25-1
D: -
size: -

DNA: TGCGCCAGCAGCCAAGATTGGTTGGGCACAGATACGCAGTATTTT
CDR3: CASSQDWLGTDTQYF
J: TRBJ2-3
length: 15
V: TRBV4-1
D: -
size: few

DNA: TGCGCCAGCAGTACAGACATGAACACTGAAGCTTTCTTT
CDR3: CASSTDMNTEAFF
J: TRBJ1-1
length: 13
V: TRBV5-1
D: -
size: -

DNA: TGTGCCAGCAGTTTTACGGGGGCTAGGAGTCAGCCCCAGCATTTT
CDR3: CASSFTGARSQPQHF
J: TRBJ1-5
length: 15
V: TRBV28
D: -
size: few

DNA: TGTGCCACCCAGTTCGGGGGAGGGTCAATCTACGAGCAGTACTTC
CDR3: CATQFGGGSIYEQYF
J: TRBJ2-7
length: 15
V: TRBV28
D: TRBD2
size: -

DNA: TGTGCCAGCTCACCAAGGGCAGGGACCTACGAGCAGTACTTC
CDR3: CASSPRAGTYEQYF
J: TRBJ2-7
length: 14
V: TRBV18
D: -
size: -

DNA: TGTGCCATCAGTGAGTCTACGGGAGGGCCTAGGACCGGGGAGCTGTTTTTT
CDR3: CAISESTGGPRTGELFF
J: TRBJ2-2
length: 17
V: TRBV10-3
D: TRBD2
size: few

DNA: TGCGCCAGCAGCTTGGAGGGGGATAGCAATCAGCCCCAGCATTTT
CDR3: CASSLEGDSNQPQHF
J: TRBJ1-5
length: 15
V: TRBV5-1
D: -
size: many